This entry lists 15 T cell receptor beta chains sequenced from one sample in a study of blood T cells in healthy people across ages. PCR was performed a second time for about 7 to 12 cycles using a sample-barcoded 5' primer and a J-beta primer mix. One entry per CDR3 protein results from TCRdb running MiXCR on the 5' RACE reads. The data show about 1 million distinct CDR3 sequences, around 27% seen once. This same sample was also taken into another study, of T cells of mothers and their children.

The sample taken for sequencing was blood. The source of these receptors is a girl aged 2-10 years in good health.

This clonotype appeared a few times. The V gene is TRBV7-8, the J gene TRBJ2-7; no clear D gene. V lost 2 bases, J lost 8 bases, and 22 bases lay in between. There are 16 residues in the CDR3. Germline-derived CDR1 and CDR2 are SGHVS and FQNEAQ. This chain's CDR3 is CASSLLTVSLRNKQYF. CDR3 nucleotide sequence: TGTGCCAGCAGCTTACTCACAGTTTCCCTACGAAATAAGCAGTACTTC. The whole variable domain, remainder taken from reference TRBV7-8 and TRBJ2-7, is GAGVSQSPRYKVAKRGQDVALRCDPISGHVSLFWYQQALGQGPEFLTYFQNEAQLDKSGLPSDRFFAERPEGSVSTLKIQRTQQEDSAVYLCASSLLTVSLRNKQYFGPGTRLTVT.

This clonotype was recorded only once. The rearrangement uses TRBV6-6 and TRBJ1-3, with no clear D. Between the trimmed V and J ends, which lost 7 bases and 1 base, there was a span of 5 bases. Germline-derived CDR1 and CDR2 are MNHNY and SVGAGI (reference sequence). This CDR3 contains 12 residues. The CDR3 sequence: CASMDSGNTIYF. CDR3 bases: TGTGCCAGCATGGATTCTGGAAACACCATATATTTT.

This clonotype was counted many times. The chain has TRBV29-1 and TRBJ2-5, with D hard to call. The DNA end favors TRBJ2-7, so the J call may be wrong. Looked up from germline, CDR1 is SQVTM and CDR2 is ANQGSEA. The CDR3 loop spans 10 amino acids. CDR3 protein: CSVADYEQYF. DNA of the CDR3: TGCAGCGTTGCTGATTACGAGCAGTACTTC.

The gene calls are TRBV5-1 and TRBJ2-2, with unresolved D. This CDR3 is built from 15 residues. CDR1 SGHRS and CDR2 YFSETQ come from the germline V gene. The ends were cut back, 4 bases at V and 0 bases at J, with 10 bases in the middle. In DNA form, the CDR3 reads TGCGCCAGCAGCGGGATGACGACGAACACCGGGGAGCTGTTTTTT. This sequence encodes CASSGMTTNTGELFF.

This clonotype was picked up a small number of times. The chain uses TRBV29-1 and TRBJ1-1; D perhaps matches TRBD1 (5 bases). The germline V and J ends were trimmed by 1 base and 8 bases, with 17 bases remaining between them. The CDR3 length is 14 residues. Per the germline V gene, CDR1 is SQVTM and CDR2 is ANQGSEA. The CDR3 coding sequence is TGCAGCGTTGAAGTAGTTCGGCAGGGCGGAGAAGCTTTCTTT. Translation gives CSVEVVRQGGEAFF.

For this clonotype: At one end, the junction sequence differs from germline, possibly due to a read error. CDR3 sequence: CASSLDYNERFF. CDR3 nucleotide sequence: TGTGCCAGCAGCTTAGACTACAATGAGCGGTTCTTC. The rearrangement joins TRBV7-9 to TRBJ2-5; tentative D call: TRBD2 (5 bases). The CDR3 extends over 12 amino acids. Germline V CDR1 and CDR2: SEHNR, FQNEAQ (reference sequence).

The table lists this clonotype with a few counts. The V and J genes are TRBV7-2 and TRBJ2-5; 7 bases line up with TRBD1. The V gene's germline CDR1 is SGHTA and CDR2 FQGNSA. Trimming at V came to 5 bases and at J to 0 bases, leaving 9 bases not matched to a gene. This CDR3 has 16 residues. This chain's CDR3 is CASSPGTASYQETQYF. The CDR3 coding sequence is TGTGCCAGCAGCCCTGGGACAGCCTCGTACCAAGAGACCCAGTACTTC.

This clonotype showed up just a few times. J is TRBJ2-1 and V is TRBV24-1; no clear D. The closer fit of TRBJ2-7 to the DNA end suggests the J call may be wrong. Per germline, CDR1 KGHDR and CDR2 SFDVKD. This CDR3 has 11 residues. DNA of the CDR3: TGTGCCACCAGTGATTTGCAGAGGCAGTACTTC. It yields the protein CATSDLQRQYF.

This chain links TRBV5-1 with TRBJ2-1, with D unresolved. This CDR3 spans 14 amino acids. The V and J ends lost 4 bases and 9 bases respectively, with 17 bases between them. The germline gives CDR1 SGHRS, CDR2 YFSETQ. For the CDR3, the DNA is TGCGCCAGCAGCCCTAACCCTAGTTTAGGTGAGCAGTTCTTC. Translation: CASSPNPSLGEQFF.

There are a few counts of this clonotype. The CDR3 spells CASSQEGSGRGEKLFF. The DNA for the CDR3 is TGCGCCAGCAGCCAAGAAGGGTCAGGTCGAGGAGAAAAACTGTTTTTT. The chain has TRBV4-1 and TRBJ1-4; D call uncertain. The CDR3 loop spans 16 amino acids. Germline CDR1 is MGHRA and CDR2 is YSYEKL. Deletions cut 0 bases from V and 8 bases from J, with 16 bases between.

The chain is built from TRBV29-1 and TRBJ2-6; D ambiguous. V gave up 5 bases and J gave up 2 bases, with 13 bases separating them. Germline values: CDR1 SQVTM, CDR2 ANQGSEA. The CDR3 covers 15 residues. The CDR3 DNA follows: TGCAGCGTTCGTCACCAGGCCACTGGGGCCAACGTCCTGACTTTC. Its protein product is CSVRHQATGANVLTF.

For this clonotype: Germline and junction disagree at one end, which may indicate a read error. The gene calls are TRBV5-6 and TRBJ1-2; D possibly corresponds to TRBD1 (5 bases). This CDR3 contains 19 residues. Germline CDR1 and CDR2: SGHDT and YYEEEE. The CDR3 region has the DNA TGTGCCGGCAGCTTGGTAACGTTTATCGGGGACCTAAGCTTTTATGGCTACACCTTC. Protein product: CAGSLVTFIGDLSFYGYTF.

This clonotype was observed once. A read error may produce the germline difference seen at one junction end. The CDR3 nucleotides read TGCAGTGCTCAAAATATTTTAGGGCTAGCGGAGGGGGAGACCCAGGACTTC. It specifies CSAQNILGLAEGETQDF. This rearrangement joins TRBV20-1 to TRBJ2-5; possibly TRBD2 for D (7 bases). Germline values: CDR1 DFQATT, CDR2 SNEGSKA (reference sequence). CDR3 length: 17 residues.

This clonotype was counted between two and nine times. A much more abundant neighbour one base away suggests this may be a read error. This chain connects TRBV29-1 to TRBJ2-1; maybe TRBD1 (5 bases). Germline V gene data show CDR1 as SQVTM and CDR2 as ANQGSEA. The CDR3 totals 11 residues. Here the CDR3 reads CSVSRGNEQLF. DNA for the CDR3: TGCAGCGTTTCTAGGGGCAATGAGCAGCTCTTC.

This clonotype was detected only a few times. The chain couples TRBV11-3 to TRBJ2-1, with TRBD2 matching 12 bases. Trimming took 0 bases from V and 6 from J; bases not matched to a gene: 3. From germline, CDR1 is SGHNT and CDR2 YENEEA. The CDR3 has 16 residues. The CDR3 reads CASSLDTSGRFNEQFF. DNA for the CDR3: TGTGCCAGCAGCTTAGATACTAGCGGGAGGTTCAATGAGCAGTTCTTC.